This T cell receptor (beta chain) derives from a study of T cells in Graves' hyperthyroidism and ophthalmopathy. Researchers amplified the TCR beta CDR3 regions from RNA transcripts. The study used the HTBI primer set for a first-round RT-PCR of the TCR CDR3. TCRdb redid the calling of the multiplex PCR reads with MiXCR, one entry per CDR3 protein. The profile shows about 350,000 distinct CDR3 sequences, approximately 13% of them singletons. Not enrolled were patients with uncontrolled infection, other autoimmune disease, pregnancy or lactation. Fresh peripheral blood, more than 8 ml of it, supplied the PBMCs. Study-wide findings and caveats: The model predicted ophthalmopathy a median roughly 6.3 months before onset. Blood also carried most thyroid clonotypes expanded above 0.001.

As for this clonotype: Its antigen is not known.

The source of this sequence is a woman aged 30 to 39 with Graves' hyperthyroidism. Material: blood.

This CDR3 reads CAAGPWGRAETQYF. CDR3 in DNA: TGTGCCGCGGGTCCCTGGGGGAGGGCAGAGACCCAGTACTTC. The rearrangement joins TRBV27 to TRBJ2-5, with 7 bases matching TRBD2. Germline V lookup: CDR1 MNHEY, CDR2 SMNVEV (reference sequence). The CDR3 runs 14 residues. The V gene end was trimmed by 11 bases and the J gene end by 4 bases; junction bases not matched to a gene: 13.